A single TCR beta chain is shown here with its context. The antigen it recognizes is unknown. Qualities for individual bases were not recorded, and no much larger clone is one base off. This specimen's treatment or condition label, interpreted: roughly 11-day PBMC culture with coronavirus spike peptide pools or control peptides (ViraFEST assay). The ViraFEST assay, used in the study, expanded antigen-specific T cells with peptide pools and then identified the expanded clonotypes through TCR sequencing. The convalescent patients' positive SARS-CoV-2 PCR tests were from March to December 2020, which was before the Alpha, Beta and Delta variants emerged in the United States. Each well held about 1.8 million PBMCs cultured with approximately 10 ug/ml peptide pools in IMDM containing approximately 5% human AB serum and approximately 10 IU/ml IL-2. On days 3 and 7, half of the culture medium was replaced with fresh IL-2-containing medium. Once the cells had been in culture for about 10 days, the EasySep CD4+ T cell isolation kit was used to isolate CD4+ T cells by negative selection. PBMCs were separated from whole blood using Ficoll-Paque Plus gradient centrifugation and then either used fresh or cryopreserved at -140C. Triplicate wells were generally used for each culture condition.

Cut back by 6 bases and 4 bases, the V and J ends lie 18 bases apart. As encoded in the germline V gene, CDR1 is MNHNS while CDR2 is SASEGT. From its cysteine to its phenylalanine, the CDR3 spans 15 amino acids. The retained sequence is limited to the CDR3, 45 bases, with the frame set at the first base. This record belongs to a study of vaccination and CD4 T cells after COVID-19 (dated 2022 in TCRdb). Background on the whole study: Every convalescent patient had a positive nasal swab PCR test for SARS-CoV-2, with mild disease in eight to ten patients and severe disease in one. In fewer than 12 COVID-19 convalescent patients and several infection-naive healthy vaccine recipients, researchers compared the spike-specific CD4+ TCR repertoire from before mRNA vaccination with the repertoire from after. Post-COVID blood samples were collected from convalescent patients a median of about 92 days after diagnosis, with a range of roughly 30 to 170 days. Control cultures used a CEFX viral epitope pool as positive control, an HIV-1 Nef peptide pool as negative control, or no peptide. For stimulating the cultures, overlapping spike peptide pools were used, derived from SARS-CoV-2 as well as from the common cold coronaviruses HCoV-NL63, HCoV-OC43 and HCoV-229E. Post-vaccine blood samples were taken a median of about 70 days after the second vaccine dose, with a range of 14 to 241 days. Participants received two doses of either the Pfizer-BioNTech BNT162b2 vaccine (n=8) or the Moderna mRNA-1273 vaccine (n=2). The convalescent cohort comprised six males and four females, including two Hispanic individuals, seven Caucasians, two Asians and one multiracial person.

The library was made by PCR. DNA from cultured CD4+ T cells was subjected to TCR sequencing with the Oncomine TCR Beta short-read assay at the Johns Hopkins FTIC core. Genomic DNA was extracted from the cultured CD4+ T cells with the QIAamp micro DNA kit. The Oncomine TCR Beta libraries from cultured CD4+ T cells were pooled using unique dual indexes and then sequenced on an Illumina iSeq 100. The published analysis was carried out like this. Non-productive sequences were removed, and CDR3s not starting with C, not ending with F or W, or shorter than 7 amino acids were discarded. The MANAFEST web application was used to identify antigen-specific clonotypes by comparing peptide-stimulated wells against reference wells and other culture wells. Positive clones required FDR below 0.05, an odds ratio above 5, and productive frequency above 0.1% in at least two of three replicate wells. Clonotypes that were significantly expanded in both SARS-CoV-2 spike wells and at least one common cold coronavirus spike condition were defined as cross-reactive. Using R version 3.6.1, CDR3 homology was evaluated through Levenshtein distances (stringdist) along with unrooted phylogenetic trees (ape). The raw public reads went through TCRdb reprocessing: fastp at Q25, MiXCR clone calling, in-frame beta chains kept. Rows merge per CDR3 protein into single entries with the most common DNA and genes. TCRdb's processing, not the study's, gives the V and J calls here. This sample is represented by roughly 16,000 distinct CDR3 sequences; approximately 26% of them were singletons. Around 25% of the sample is held by the ten biggest clonotypes.

Beyond this particular receptor, the publication reports: The median count of SARS-CoV-2-reactive clonotypes went up from approximately 20 after infection to approximately 40 after vaccination, although the change was not significant. The number of convalescent patients in the study was relatively small, and the study did not examine early timepoints following natural infection. Of the vaccine-specific clones found in convalescent patients, nearly all (304 of 307) were mono-reactive for SARS-CoV-2 spike instead of being cross-reactive with common cold coronaviruses. In convalescent patients, a median about 84% of post-vaccine SARS-CoV-2-reactive clones were detected only after vaccination, and vaccine-specific priming was suggested by this finding.

The chain is made from TRBV6-1 and TRBJ1-2; no D segment can be confidently identified. The receptor comes from a human donor with COVID-19. The sequenced material came from cultured CD4+ T cells from blood. The nucleotide sequence is given as TGTGCCAGCAGACCCGGTCATCCGATTTTCTATGGCTACACCTTC. It is translated as CASRPGHPIFYGYTF.